This T cell receptor (beta chain) was retrieved from a study of blood T cell repertoires in COVID-19. Trimming took 3 bases from V and 5 from J, leaving 10 bases between them. There are 13 residues in the CDR3. Germline values: CDR1 KGHSH, CDR2 LQKENI. Per the authors' pipeline: Researchers report that nucleated cell counts were estimated from reference gene primer amplification. The table came from immunoSEQ multiplex PCR; TCRdb's copy has only in-frame clones and leaves some out. The V and J calls and clone size were taken over from that table, and D and trimming were inferred from the DNA. The data contain over 100,000 clones, about 89% of them singletons. In this sample, this clone turned up once.

Sequenced sample: peripheral blood. V gene TRBV18 combines with J gene TRBJ1-1, with a possible D match to TRBD1 (5 bases). The sequence was obtained from a human donor with acute or convalescent COVID-19. The donor label of this sample is uncertain. CDR3 sequence: CASSPQGTTEAFF. The CDR3 DNA follows: TGTGCCAGCTCACCGCAGGGAACGACTGAAGCTTTCTTT. Using reference TRBV18 and TRBJ1-1 for the parts outside the CDR3, the full variable domain is NAGVMQNPRHLVRRRGQEARLRCSPMKGHSHVYWYRQLPEEGLKFMVYLQKENIIDESGMPKERFSAEFPKEGPSILRIQQVVRGDSAAYFCASSPQGTTEAFFGQGTRLTVV.